The 8 T cell receptor beta chains listed next were all sequenced from one sample in a study of CD8+ T cells in alopecia areata. Time point in this sample: mouse skin 6 weeks after grafting, around onset of hair loss. cDNA reverse transcribed from extracted RNA served as the sequencing template. The assay was immunoSEQ multiplex PCR, and TCRdb's table has in-frame clones only and misses some. The data list a few thousand clones, none observed once; about 25% falls to the top ten. Sequenced here: skin, sampled at week 6. All receptors derive from a C3H/HeJ mouse with alopecia areata. The MHC haplotype of the strain is H2-k.

Comments on this clone: Genes and germline are mouse. The read ends 4 residues early relative to the CDR3; the germline J gene fills the gap. The V gene is TRBV31, the J gene TRBJ2-1, with TRBD2 matching 8 bases. Germline CDR1 GKSSPN, CDR2 SITVG. The CDR3 is 14 residues long. The ends lost 1 base at V and 3 bases at J; junction bases unmatched: 2. The CDR3 DNA, read in part, is TGTGCCTGGAGTCAGACTGGGGTCTATGCT. Translated, it gives CAWSQTGVYA. The CDR3 in full is CAWSQTGVYAEQFF.

This clone has more than one count but fewer than ten. Germline and genes: mouse. The sequenced fragment ends 4 residues before the CDR3 boundary, so the rest is inferred from the germline J gene. The chain joins TRBV13-2 to TRBJ1-2, with TRBD1 as a possible D gene (6 bases). Trimming left V 1 base short and J 3 bases short, with 10 bases between. The CDR3 totals 14 residues. CDR1 and CDR2 (germline): NNHNN, SYGAGS (reference sequence). The CDR3 DNA, read in part, is TGTGCCAGCGGTGATAGGGGGGCGCACTCC. Protein sequence: CASGDRGAHS. The entire CDR3 sequence reads CASGDRGAHSDYTF.

This clone has a count of ten or more. Gene names and germline match the mouse. The read stops 3 residues short of the end of the CDR3; the missing end is completed from the germline J gene. The V gene is TRBV19, the J gene TRBJ1-6; 9 bases match TRBD1. TRBJ1-6 is classed as an ORF, of uncertain function. This CDR3 is 16 amino acids long. The J segment lost 4 bases and the V segment lost 0 bases, leaving 2 bases of the junction unmatched. CDR1 is FNHDT, CDR2 SITEND, per germline (reference sequence). The CDR3 DNA, read in part, is TGTGCCAGCAGTATAGGGACAGGGGAGTATAATTCGCCC. Encoded protein: CASSIGTGEYNSP. The entire CDR3 sequence reads CASSIGTGEYNSPLYF.

This clone was counted at least ten times. Gene and germline names: mouse. The sequence runs out 4 residues before the end of the CDR3; the remainder is reconstructed from the germline J gene. This chain joins TRBV1 and TRBJ2-1; D is undetermined. Germline CDR1 NSQYPW, CDR2 LRSPGD (reference sequence). V lost 1 base and J lost 2, with 3 bases in between. The CDR3 has 13 amino acids. CDR3: CTCSAGDYAEQFF. The part of the CDR3 DNA that was read is TGCACCTGCAGTGCAGGGGACTATGCT. Based on the CDR3 plus reference TRBV1 and TRBJ2-1, the full variable domain is VTLLEQNPRWRLVPRGQAVNLRCILKNSQYPWMSWYQQDLQKQLQWLFTLRSPGDKEVKSLPGADYLATRVTDTELRLQVANMSQGRTLYCTCSAGDYAEQFFGPGTRLTVL.

Many counts were recorded for this clone. The genes are named according to mouse. Read sequence stops 4 residues before the CDR3 end, and the germline J gene provides the missing end. The chain links TRBV13-2 to TRBJ2-7; 7 positions agree with TRBD2. The germline V gene has CDR1 NNHNN and CDR2 SYGAGS (reference sequence). This CDR3 has 16 residues. J lost 0 bases, V lost 0 bases, and 6 bases had no gene match. The DNA read from the CDR3 is TGTGCCAGCGGTGATGCGGGGGGGAGGAGCTCCTAT. It specifies CASGDAGGRSSY. The whole CDR3 is CASGDAGGRSSYEQYF.

This clone was counted between two and nine times. Germline and genes: mouse. The read stops 4 residues short of the end of the CDR3; the missing end is completed from the germline J gene. J is TRBJ2-1 and V is TRBV17; 8 nucleotides agree with TRBD2. Germline CDR1 reads MNHDT; CDR2 reads YYDKIL. CDR3 size: 17 residues. V was clipped by 0 bases and J by 3 bases; unmatched bases: 7. CDR3 bases read: TGTGCTAGCAGTAGAGATTGGGGGGGGCGCTGCTATGCT. Translated, it gives CASSRDWGGRCYA. The entire CDR3 protein reads CASSRDWGGRCYAEQFF.

Details on this clone: The genes are named according to mouse. The read finishes 4 residues shy of the CDR3 end, and the germline J gene is used to complete it. The chain joins TRBV31 to TRBJ2-1; TRBD1 matches at 11 bases. Trimming removed 1 base from V and 5 bases from J; junction bases left unmatched: 1. Germline lookup yields CDR1 GKSSPN and CDR2 SITVG. This CDR3 has 14 amino acids. Here the CDR3 reads CAWSRDRGNAEQFF. The part of the CDR3 DNA that was read is TGTGCCTGGAGTCGGGACAGGGGGAATGCT.

In the case of this clone: Gene names follow the mouse nomenclature. The read ends 4 residues before the CDR3 terminus; that terminus is restored from the germline J gene. This chain links TRBV31 with TRBJ2-7; TRBD2 is a possible D gene (6 bases). Per the germline V gene, CDR1 is GKSSPN and CDR2 is SITVG. This CDR3 is 12 amino acids long. The CDR3 region is CAWSLTGYEQYF. The DNA read from the CDR3 is TGTGCCTGGAGTCTAACTGGGTAT.